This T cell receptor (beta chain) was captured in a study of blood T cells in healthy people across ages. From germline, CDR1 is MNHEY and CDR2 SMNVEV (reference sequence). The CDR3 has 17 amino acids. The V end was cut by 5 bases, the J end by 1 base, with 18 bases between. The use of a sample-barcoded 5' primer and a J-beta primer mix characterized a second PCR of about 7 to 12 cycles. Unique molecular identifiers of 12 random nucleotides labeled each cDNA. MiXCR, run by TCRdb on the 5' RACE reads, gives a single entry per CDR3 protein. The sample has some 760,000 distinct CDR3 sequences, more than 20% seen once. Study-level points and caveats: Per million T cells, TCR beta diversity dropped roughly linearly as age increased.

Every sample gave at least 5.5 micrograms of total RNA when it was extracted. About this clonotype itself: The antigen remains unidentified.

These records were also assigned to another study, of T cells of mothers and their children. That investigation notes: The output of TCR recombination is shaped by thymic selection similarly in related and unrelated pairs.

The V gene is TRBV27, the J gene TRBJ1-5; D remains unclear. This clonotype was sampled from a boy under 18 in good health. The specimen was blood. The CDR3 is CASSPAWELPSNQPQHF. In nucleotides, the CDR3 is TGTGCCAGCAGTCCCGCATGGGAGCTACCAAGCAATCAGCCCCAGCATTTT.